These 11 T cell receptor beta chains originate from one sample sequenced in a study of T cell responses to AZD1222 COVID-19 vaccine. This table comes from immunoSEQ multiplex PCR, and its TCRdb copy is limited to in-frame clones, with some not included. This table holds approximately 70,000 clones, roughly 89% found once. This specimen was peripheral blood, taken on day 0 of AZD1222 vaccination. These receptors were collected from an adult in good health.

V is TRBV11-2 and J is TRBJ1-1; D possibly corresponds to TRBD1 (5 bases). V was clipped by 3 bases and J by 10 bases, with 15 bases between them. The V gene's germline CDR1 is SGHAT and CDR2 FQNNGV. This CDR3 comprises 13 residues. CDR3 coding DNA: TGTGCCAGCAGCTTTCAAGACAGCACCCCAGCTTTCTTT. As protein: CASSFQDSTPAFF.

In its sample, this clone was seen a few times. CDR3 coding DNA: TGTGCCAGCAGCCAGAAAGGGGACCCATCGGGTTCACCCCTCCACTTT. Translating it yields CASSQKGDPSGSPLHF. The chain carries TRBV7-8 and TRBJ1-6, with a weak D call TRBD1 (5 bases). Trimming took 5 bases from V and 9 from J, leaving 20 bases between them. The germline CDR1 and CDR2 sequences are SGHVS and FQNEAQ. This CDR3 contains 16 residues.

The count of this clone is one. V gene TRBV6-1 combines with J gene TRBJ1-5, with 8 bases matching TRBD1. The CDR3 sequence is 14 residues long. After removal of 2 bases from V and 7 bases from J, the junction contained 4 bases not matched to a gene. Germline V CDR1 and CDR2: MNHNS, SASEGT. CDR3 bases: TGTGCCAGCAGTGAATGGACAGGGCACCAGCCCCAGCATTTT. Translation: CASSEWTGHQPQHF.

The DNA of the CDR3 is TGTGCCAGCAGTTTATCAGGACTAGCACATGAGCAGTTCTTC. It is translated as CASSLSGLAHEQFF. The chain uses TRBV27 and TRBJ2-1, with 8 nucleotides matching TRBD2. The trim removed 0 bases at V and 8 bases at J, leaving 3 bases unmatched. The CDR3 length is 14 residues. CDR1 and CDR2 (germline): MNHEY, SMNVEV (reference sequence).

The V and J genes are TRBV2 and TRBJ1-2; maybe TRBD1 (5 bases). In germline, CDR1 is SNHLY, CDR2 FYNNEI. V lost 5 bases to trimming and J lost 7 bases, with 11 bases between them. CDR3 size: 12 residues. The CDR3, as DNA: TGTGCCAGCAGTCTCTCAGGGCCTGGCTACACCTTC. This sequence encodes CASSLSGPGYTF.

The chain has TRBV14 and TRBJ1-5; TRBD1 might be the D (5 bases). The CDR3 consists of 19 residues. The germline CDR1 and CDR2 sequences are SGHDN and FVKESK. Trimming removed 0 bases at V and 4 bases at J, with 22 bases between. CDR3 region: CASSQDSRGVLGINQPQHF. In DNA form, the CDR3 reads TGTGCCAGCAGCCAAGATAGTCGAGGGGTTCTCGGCATTAATCAGCCCCAGCATTTT.

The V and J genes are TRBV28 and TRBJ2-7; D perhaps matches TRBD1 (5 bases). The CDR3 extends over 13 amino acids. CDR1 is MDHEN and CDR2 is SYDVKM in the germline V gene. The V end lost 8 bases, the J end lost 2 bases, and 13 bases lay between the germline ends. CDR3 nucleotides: TGTGCCAGCCAGAAGGCGGACACCTACGAGCAGTACTTC. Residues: CASQKADTYEQYF.

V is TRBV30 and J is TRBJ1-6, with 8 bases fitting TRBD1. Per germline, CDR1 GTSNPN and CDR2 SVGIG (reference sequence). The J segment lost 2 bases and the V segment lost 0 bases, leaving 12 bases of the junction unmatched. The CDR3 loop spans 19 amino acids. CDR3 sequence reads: CAWSVRGTGTGAYNSPLHF. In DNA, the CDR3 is TGTGCCTGGAGTGTCCGGGGAACCGGGACAGGAGCCTATAATTCACCCCTCCACTTT.

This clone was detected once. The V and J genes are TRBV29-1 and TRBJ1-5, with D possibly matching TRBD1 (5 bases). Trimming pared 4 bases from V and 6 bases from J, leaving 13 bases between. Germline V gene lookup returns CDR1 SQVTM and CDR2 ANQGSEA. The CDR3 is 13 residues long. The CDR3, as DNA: TGCAGCGTTGCGGCAGGGCGGGGTCAGCCCCAGCATTTT. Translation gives CSVAAGRGQPQHF.

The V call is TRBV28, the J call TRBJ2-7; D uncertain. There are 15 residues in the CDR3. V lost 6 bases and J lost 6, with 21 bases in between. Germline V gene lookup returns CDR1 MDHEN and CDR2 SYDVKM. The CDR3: CASSHQTYLPLEQYF. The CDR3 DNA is TGTGCCAGCAGCCACCAAACCTACCTACCTCTCGAGCAGTACTTC.

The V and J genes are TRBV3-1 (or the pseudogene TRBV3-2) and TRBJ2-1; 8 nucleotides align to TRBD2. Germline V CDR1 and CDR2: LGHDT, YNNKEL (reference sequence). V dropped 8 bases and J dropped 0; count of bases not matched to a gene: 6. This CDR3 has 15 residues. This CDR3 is CASGVAGSSYNEQFF. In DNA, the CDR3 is TGTGCCAGCGGGGTAGCGGGGAGCTCCTACAATGAGCAGTTCTTC.